This T cell receptor beta chain derives from a study of shared clonotypes between healthy human individuals. Donors were healthy HIV-negative adults without recently reported acute infections or vaccinations. The V gene's germline CDR1 is GTSNPN and CDR2 SVGIG (reference sequence). This CDR3 region has 16 residues. To note about this clone: Compared with germline, one end of the junction differs, possibly owing to a read error.

How the authors handled the data: As immunoSEQ supplied junction-only sequences (without quality scores), filtering differed. Sequencing used immunoSEQ multiplex PCR; TCRdb keeps in-frame clones, though not all of them. V, J and clone size are those of that table, while D and trimming were read from the DNA. The sample yields about 490,000 clones, 60% to 85% seen once. Sequencing was done on a sample of PBMCs. The chain joins TRBV30 to TRBJ1-3; a possible D gene is TRBD1 (6 bases). This receptor was taken from a woman between 40 and 50 years old in good health. Some clones in this sample may be carry-over from other donors' samples. The CDR3 spells CAWTLGGAVSENTIYF. Here the CDR3 DNA reads TGTGCCTGGACCTTAGGGGGGGCCGTCTCTGAAAACACCATATATTTT.